This TCR beta chain appears in the sequencing data of a study of CD8+CD57+ T cells in acquired aplastic anemia (dated by TCRdb to the late 2010s). General notes on the study: Extracted DNA from sorted CD4+ and CD8+ cells averaged approximately 3 ug, ranging from roughly 0.17 to 27.4 ug. CD8+CD57+ expansion was defined as a frequency above the mean frequency observed in healthy subjects. Broad study findings and their caveats: No significant difference in CD8+ Simpson's diversity was found between patients and healthy controls (P=0.060). Although twenty-nine CD8+ CDR3 sequences were shared by patients and controls, these sequences appeared highly expressed in patients and within the immunodominant clones of patients.

The germline V gene (reference sequence) provides CDR1 LNHDA and CDR2 SQIVND. Spanning cysteine to phenylalanine, the CDR3 consists of 13 amino acids. CDR3 DNA is the only sequence kept; it has 39 bases, read in frame from the first base. V and J are trimmed by 8 bases and 5 bases, and the gene matches miss 8 bases of the junction. Profiling of TCR beta VDJ combinations and CDR3 sequences used genomic DNA as the template. TCR repertoire sequencing was run on an Illumina HiSeq 2000. Regarding the original processing steps: TRBV/TRBJ rearrangement plots, CDR3 size and DJ length profiles, and Simpson's diversity index were used to evaluate the repertoires. The most abundant DNA sequence in the deep sequencing data was taken as the immunodominant clone. CDR3 amino acid sequences were checked for sharing between subjects and were compared against published repertoires and the VDJdb database. Using fastp trimming at Q25 and MiXCR clonotype assembly, TCRdb reanalyzed the public sequencing data and kept in-frame beta chains. Every entry covers one CDR3 protein and lists the most common genes and DNA from its rows. TCRdb, not the original authors, processed these V and J calls. This sample gives about 190,000 distinct CDR3 sequences in total; less than 60% of them show up just once. Of the sample, over 7.5% is held by the ten largest clones.

This clonotype appeared many times. There is no known antigen for this receptor. No much larger clone exists at a distance of one base, and base qualities are not known. The patients picked for sequencing were ones in whom flow cytometry had shown an expansion of CD8+CD57+ cells. Every patient had a diagnosis of severe acquired aplastic anemia based on International Study of Aplastic Anemia and Agranulocytosis and Camitta criteria. No therapy had been received by the patients at the time of blood sampling. In this study, sorted CD4+ and CD8+ T cells from the blood of healthy subjects and of severe aplastic anemia patients had their TCR repertoires deep-sequenced. Patients were enrolled in the USA under clinicaltrials.gov protocols 00001620, 01623167, 00001397, 00071045, 00081523 and 00961064. Ficoll-Paque density gradient centrifugation was used to isolate peripheral blood mononuclear cells. Before DNA extraction, CD4+ and CD8+ T cells were sorted by FACS or by magnetic beads.

This receptor was identified in a human donor with aplastic anemia. Sequenced material: sorted CD4+, CD8+, or CD8+CD57+ T cells (not recorded which) from PBMCs. The V and J segments used are TRBV19 and TRBJ1-1, with 7 central nucleotides matching TRBD1. The sequenced DNA is TGTGCCAGTGCAGGGGGAGATAGGACTGAAGCTTTCTTT. Its translation reads: CASAGGDRTEAFF.